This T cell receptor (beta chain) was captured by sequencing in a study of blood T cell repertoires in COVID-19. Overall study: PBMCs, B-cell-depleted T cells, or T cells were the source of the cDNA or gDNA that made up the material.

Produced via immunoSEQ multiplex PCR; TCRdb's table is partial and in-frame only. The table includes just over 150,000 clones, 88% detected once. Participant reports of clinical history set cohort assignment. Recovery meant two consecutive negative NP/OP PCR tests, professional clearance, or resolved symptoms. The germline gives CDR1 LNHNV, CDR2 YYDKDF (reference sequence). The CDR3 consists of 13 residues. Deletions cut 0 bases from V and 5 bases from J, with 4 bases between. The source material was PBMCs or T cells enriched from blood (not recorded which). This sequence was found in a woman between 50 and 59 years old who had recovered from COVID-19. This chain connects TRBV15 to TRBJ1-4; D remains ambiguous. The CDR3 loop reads CATSRDRNEKLFF. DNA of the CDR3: TGTGCCACCAGCAGAGACAGAAATGAAAAACTGTTTTTT.